This TCR beta chain is drawn from a study of T cell repertoires in cytomegalovirus infection. Study-level points and caveats: Cumulated frequencies of public TCR beta families served to identify carriers of CMV plus the relevant HLA. Clonotypes of TCR beta that were HLA-C-restricted and CMV-specific dominated the ex vivo response.

This clonotype occurred many times. Its specificity is not known. Germline loops: CDR1 SGHVS, CDR2 FQNEAQ. V lost 8 bases and J lost 9; bases outside the gene matches: 17. The CDR3 contains 15 residues. MiXCR was run by TCRdb on the reads, yielding one entry per CDR3 protein. The sample holds 450,000 to 600,000 distinct CDR3 sequences; 11% are singletons and the top ten take about a tenth. Sequencing was done on a sample of PBMCs. This receptor was taken from a human donor in good health (CMV status not recorded). Some clones in this sample may be carry-over from other donors' samples. The rearrangement joins TRBV7-8 to TRBJ2-7; 9 nucleotides agree with TRBD1. The DNA of the CDR3 is TGTGCCAGCGCGTCCGGGACAGGGTTTAATGGGGGGCAGTACTTC. Amino acids: CASASGTGFNGGQYF.